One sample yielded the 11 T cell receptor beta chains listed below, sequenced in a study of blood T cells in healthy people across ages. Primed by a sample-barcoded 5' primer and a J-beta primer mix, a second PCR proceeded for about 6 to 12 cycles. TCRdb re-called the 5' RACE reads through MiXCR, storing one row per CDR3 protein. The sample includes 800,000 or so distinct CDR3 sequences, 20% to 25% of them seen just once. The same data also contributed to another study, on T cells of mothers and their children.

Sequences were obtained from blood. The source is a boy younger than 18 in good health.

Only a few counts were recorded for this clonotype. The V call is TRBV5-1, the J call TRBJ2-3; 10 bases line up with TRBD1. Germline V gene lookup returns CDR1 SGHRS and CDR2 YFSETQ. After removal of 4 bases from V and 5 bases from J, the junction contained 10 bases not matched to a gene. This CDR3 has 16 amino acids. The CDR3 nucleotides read TGCGCCAGCAGCCCCAAGACAGGGGGCTCGAAAGATACGCAGTATTTT. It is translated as CASSPKTGGSKDTQYF.

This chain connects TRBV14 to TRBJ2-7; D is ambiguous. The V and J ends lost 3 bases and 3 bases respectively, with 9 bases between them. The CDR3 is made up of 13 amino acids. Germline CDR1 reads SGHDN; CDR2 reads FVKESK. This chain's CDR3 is CASSHTIDYEQYF. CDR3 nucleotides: TGTGCCAGCAGCCACACCATTGACTACGAGCAGTACTTC.

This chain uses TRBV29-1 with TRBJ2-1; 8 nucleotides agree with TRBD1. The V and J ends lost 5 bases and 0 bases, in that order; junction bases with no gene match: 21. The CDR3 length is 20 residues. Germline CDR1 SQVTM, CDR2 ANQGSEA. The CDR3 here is CSVYRETGDQLFRSYNEQFF. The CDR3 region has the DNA TGCAGCGTTTATAGGGAGACAGGGGATCAATTATTTCGCTCCTACAATGAGCAGTTCTTC.

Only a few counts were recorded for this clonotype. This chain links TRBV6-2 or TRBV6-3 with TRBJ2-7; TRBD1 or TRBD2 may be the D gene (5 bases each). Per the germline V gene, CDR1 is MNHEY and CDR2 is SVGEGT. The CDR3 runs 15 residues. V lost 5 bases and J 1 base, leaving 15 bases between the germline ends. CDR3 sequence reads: CASSGTAGKSYEQYF. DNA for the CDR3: TGTGCCAGCAGTGGGACGGCGGGCAAATCCTACGAGCAGTACTTC.

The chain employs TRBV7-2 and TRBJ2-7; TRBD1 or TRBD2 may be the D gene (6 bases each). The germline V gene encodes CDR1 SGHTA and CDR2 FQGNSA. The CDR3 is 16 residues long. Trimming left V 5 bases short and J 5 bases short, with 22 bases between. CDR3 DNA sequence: TGTGCCAGCAGCCCGTCTGCTGGGGGGCCGGGTAACGAGCAGTACTTC. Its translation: CASSPSAGGPGNEQYF.

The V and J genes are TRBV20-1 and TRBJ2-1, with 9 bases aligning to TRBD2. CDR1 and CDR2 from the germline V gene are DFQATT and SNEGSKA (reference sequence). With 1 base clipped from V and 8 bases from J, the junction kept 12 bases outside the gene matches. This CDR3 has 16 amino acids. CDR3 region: CSARGLAGAYGDEQFF. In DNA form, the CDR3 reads TGCAGTGCTAGAGGATTAGCGGGGGCCTACGGCGATGAGCAGTTCTTC.

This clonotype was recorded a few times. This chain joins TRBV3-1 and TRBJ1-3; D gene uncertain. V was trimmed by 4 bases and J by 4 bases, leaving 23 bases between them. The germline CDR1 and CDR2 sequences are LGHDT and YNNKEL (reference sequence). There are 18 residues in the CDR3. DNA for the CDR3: TGTGCCAGCAGCCCCGTACTGGGAAGGACGCGGAGGGGAAACACCATATATTTT. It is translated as CASSPVLGRTRRGNTIYF.

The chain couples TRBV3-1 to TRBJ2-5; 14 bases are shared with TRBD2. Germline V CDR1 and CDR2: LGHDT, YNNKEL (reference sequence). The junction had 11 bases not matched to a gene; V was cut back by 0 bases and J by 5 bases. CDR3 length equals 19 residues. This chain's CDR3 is CASSQDAPGLAGAEETQYF. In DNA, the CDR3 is TGTGCCAGCAGCCAAGATGCCCCGGGACTAGCGGGAGCCGAGGAGACCCAGTACTTC.

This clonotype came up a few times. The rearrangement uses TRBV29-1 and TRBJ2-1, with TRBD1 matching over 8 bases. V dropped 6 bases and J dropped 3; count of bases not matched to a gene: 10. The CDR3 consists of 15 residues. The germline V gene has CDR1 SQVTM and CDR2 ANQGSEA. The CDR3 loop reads CSVTWTGKHYNEQFF. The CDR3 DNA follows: TGCAGCGTGACCTGGACAGGGAAACACTACAATGAGCAGTTCTTC.

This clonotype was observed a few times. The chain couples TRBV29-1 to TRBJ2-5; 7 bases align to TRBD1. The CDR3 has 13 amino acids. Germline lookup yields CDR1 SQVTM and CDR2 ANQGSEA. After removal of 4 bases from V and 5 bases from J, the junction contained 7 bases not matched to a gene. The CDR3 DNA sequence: TGCAGCGTTGCGGGACAGCTGAAGGAGACCCAGTACTTC. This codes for CSVAGQLKETQYF.

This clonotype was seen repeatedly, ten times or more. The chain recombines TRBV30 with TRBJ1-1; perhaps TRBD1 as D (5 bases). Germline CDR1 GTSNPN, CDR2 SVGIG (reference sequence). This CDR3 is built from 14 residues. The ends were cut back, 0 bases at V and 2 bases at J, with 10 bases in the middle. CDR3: CAWSVGGANTEAFF. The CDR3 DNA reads TGTGCCTGGAGTGTGGGGGGAGCTAACACTGAAGCTTTCTTT.